One sample yielded the 25 T cell receptor beta chains listed below, sequenced in a study of T-cell reconstitution after alpha-beta-depleted transplantation in children. The library targeted TCRbeta and was prepared with unique molecular identifiers. MiXCR was run by TCRdb on the PCR reads, yielding one entry per CDR3 protein. The table has 400,000 to 500,000 distinct CDR3 sequences, about a tenth seen once. The input for sequencing was PBMCs from the stem cell graft donor, taken from the stem cell graft. These receptors originate from a human donor who donated a stem cell graft to a child with acute myeloid leukemia.

This clonotype was seen ten or more times. This chain uses TRBV10-3 with TRBJ1-5; D is undetermined. The CDR3 extends over 14 amino acids. Trimming left V 5 bases short and J 0 bases short, with 8 bases between. Germline lookup yields CDR1 ENHRY and CDR2 SYGVKD. The CDR3 sequence: CAISRGDSNQPQHF. CDR3 DNA: TGTGCCATCAGTCGTGGGGATAGCAATCAGCCCCAGCATTTT.

This chain links TRBV5-8 with TRBJ1-1, with a possible D match to TRBD1 (6 bases). This CDR3 is built from 14 residues. CDR1 and CDR2 from the germline V gene are SGHTS and YDEGEE. Trimming took 0 bases from V and 8 from J, leaving 14 bases between them. As DNA, the CDR3 is TGTGCCAGCAGCTTGGGAAGCAACCAGGGGGAAGCTTTCTTT. Its protein product is CASSLGSNQGEAFF.

This clonotype was seen at least ten times. The gene calls are TRBV27 and TRBJ2-5; TRBD1 matches 9 bases. Germline trimming cut 4 bases from V and 4 bases from J; bases unmatched to any gene: 4. The V gene's germline CDR1 is MNHEY and CDR2 SMNVEV (reference sequence). The CDR3 has 14 amino acids. CDR3 region: CASSSGQGLETQYF. CDR3 DNA: TGTGCCAGCAGTTCCGGACAGGGGCTAGAGACCCAGTACTTC.

This clonotype showed up many times. CDR3 region: CSAMQNLNTEAFF. DNA for the CDR3: TGCAGTGCTATGCAGAATCTGAACACTGAAGCTTTCTTT. The chain is built from TRBV20-1 and TRBJ1-1; D remains unclear. Trimming took off 4 bases at V and 0 bases at J, with 9 bases between the two ends. CDR3 length: 13 amino acids. CDR1 is DFQATT and CDR2 is SNEGSKA in the germline V gene (reference sequence).

This clonotype was found many times. The rearrangement links TRBV7-6 to TRBJ2-2; TRBD1 might be the D (6 bases). Per germline, CDR1 SGHVS and CDR2 FNYEAQ. This CDR3 is 15 amino acids long. Between the trimmed V and J ends, which lost 5 bases and 0 bases, there was a span of 10 bases. CDR3 DNA: TGTGCCAGCAGCCAAGACAGGTCGAACACCGGGGAGCTGTTTTTT. Amino acids: CASSQDRSNTGELFF. Full variable domain (rest looked up from reference TRBV7-6 and TRBJ2-2): GAGVSQSPRYKVTKRGQDVALRCDPISGHVSLYWYRQALGQGPEFLTYFNYEAQQDKSGLPNDRFSAERPEGSISTLTIQRTEQRDSAMYRCASSQDRSNTGELFFGEGSRLTVL.

This clonotype occurred many times. This chain links TRBV20-1 with TRBJ2-2, with 10 bases identical to TRBD1. CDR1 is DFQATT and CDR2 is SNEGSKA in the germline V gene (reference sequence). V dropped 1 base and J dropped 5; count of bases not matched to a gene: 4. The CDR3 is 15 amino acids. CDR3 bases: TGCAGTGCTAGAGGACAGGGGGCATTAACCGGGGAGCTGTTTTTT. Translated, it gives CSARGQGALTGELFF.

This chain connects TRBV7-6 to TRBJ2-7; the D is unclear. Germline V gives CDR1 SGHVS, CDR2 FNYEAQ. This CDR3 has 13 amino acids. V shed 3 bases and J shed 6 bases, with 12 bases lying between them. The CDR3 nucleotides read TGTGCCAGCAGCTTTTCCCTCGGTGGCGAGCAGTACTTC. This codes for CASSFSLGGEQYF.

On this clonotype: Its ends do not fully match the called genes, so a read error is possible. V is TRBV5-1 and J is TRBJ1-1; 8 bases agree with TRBD1. There are 17 residues in the CDR3. The germline V gene has CDR1 SGHRS and CDR2 YFSETQ. The CDR3 loop is CATSLGAGGGADTEAFF. The CDR3 bases are TGCGCCACCAGCTTGGGTGCAGGGGGCGGTGCGGACACTGAAGCTTTCTTT.

This chain connects TRBV4-3 to TRBJ2-7; either TRBD1 or TRBD2 may supply D (5 bases each). Germline V gene data show CDR1 as LGHNA and CDR2 as YSLEER. V was clipped by 0 bases and J by 0 bases, with 24 bases between them. The length of the CDR3 is 20 residues. DNA of the CDR3: TGCGCCAGCAGCCAAGAACCGGTGATAGGGGCAGCGGAAGTCTCCTACGAGCAGTACTTC. Its protein product is CASSQEPVIGAAEVSYEQYF.

On this clonotype: This may stem from a read error, because a much larger clone lies one nucleotide away. The chain is built from TRBV7-3 and TRBJ2-3; tentative D call: TRBD2 (6 bases). The CDR3 contains 15 residues. CDR1 is SGHTA, CDR2 FQGTGA, per germline. The DNA for the CDR3 is TGTGCCAGCAGCGCACCGGGAGCAGAGGGGAATACGCTGTATTTT. It yields the protein CASSAPGAEGNTLYF. Full variable domain (outside the CDR3, taken from reference TRBV7-3 and TRBJ2-3): GAGVSQTPSNKVTEKGKYVELRCDPISGHTALYWYRQSLGQGPEFLIYFQGTGAADDSGLPNDRFFAVRPEGSVSTLKIQRTERGDSAVYLCASSAPGAEGNTLYFGPGTRLTVL.

This clonotype was found many times. The rearrangement uses TRBV6-7 and TRBJ2-4, with 12 bases aligning to TRBD2. TRBV6-7 is an open reading frame whose function is uncertain. The length of the CDR3 is 16 residues. V lost 5 bases and J lost 6; bases outside the gene matches: 8. CDR3 bases: TGTGCCAGCAGTCCGAGGACTAGCGGGGCACTAAACATTCAGTACTTC. It translates to CASSPRTSGALNIQYF.

With respect to this clonotype: A much larger clone is a single base away; this may be a read error. V is TRBV29-1 and J is TRBJ2-5, with 7 bases that match TRBD2. The CDR3 consists of 12 residues. The V gene's germline CDR1 is SQVTM and CDR2 ANQGSEA. This CDR3 reads CNVASGKETQYF. CDR3 nucleotides: TGCAACGTGGCTAGCGGTAAAGAGACCCAGTACTTC.

This clonotype was detected a few times. The rearrangement links TRBV27 to TRBJ2-1; TRBD1 might be the D (5 bases). Germline CDR1 MNHEY, CDR2 SMNVEV (reference sequence). V lost 0 bases and J lost 7, with 7 bases in between. CDR3 length: 13 residues. CDR3 bases: TGTGCCAGCAGTTTATCGAAGGGGAATGAGCAGTTCTTC. It encodes CASSLSKGNEQFF.

This clonotype came up a few times. The chain joins TRBV4-3 to TRBJ2-4, with TRBD2 identical over 10 bases. Germline trimming cut 0 bases from V and 6 bases from J; bases unmatched to any gene: 2. Germline V gene sequence: CDR1 LGHNA, CDR2 YSLEER. The CDR3 runs to 15 residues. Here the CDR3 reads CASSQDWTSGNIQYF. The CDR3 nucleotides read TGCGCCAGCAGCCAAGATTGGACTAGCGGAAACATTCAGTACTTC.

This clonotype came up many times. The chain uses TRBV6-5 and TRBJ2-2; D is possibly TRBD2 (5 bases). The CDR3 spans 15 residues. Trimming stripped 6 bases from V and 4 bases from J, with 15 bases between. Germline loops: CDR1 MNHEY, CDR2 SVGAGI. CDR3 nucleotide sequence: TGTGCCAGCAGCCCCTTAGGTGGGAGCACCGGGGAGCTGTTTTTT. Amino acids: CASSPLGGSTGELFF.

This clonotype was counted only a few times. The CDR3 reads CASSLFGGGNEQYF. In DNA form, the CDR3 reads TGTGCCAGCAGTTTATTCGGCGGCGGCAACGAGCAGTACTTC. This rearrangement joins TRBV12-3 or TRBV12-4 to TRBJ2-7; D ambiguous. The CDR3 has 14 residues. V gave up 2 bases and J gave up 5 bases, with 13 bases separating them.

The J gene is TRBJ2-5, the V gene TRBV20-1, with TRBD2 matching over 7 bases. CDR3 length equals 16 residues. Losses at the gene ends were 0 bases for V and 4 bases for J; bases not matched to a gene: 11. Germline V lookup: CDR1 DFQATT, CDR2 SNEGSKA (reference sequence). The CDR3 reads CSARDQGGRARETQYF. The DNA of the CDR3 is TGCAGTGCTAGAGATCAAGGAGGGAGGGCCAGAGAGACCCAGTACTTC.

This clonotype was detected ten times or more. The chain has TRBV6-2 or TRBV6-3 and TRBJ2-5; the D is unclear. Germline lookup yields CDR1 MNHEY and CDR2 SVGEGT. Trimming shortened V by 2 bases and J by 5 bases, and 9 bases separated the two germline ends. This CDR3 has 13 residues. CDR3: CASSYKVQETQYF. CDR3 in DNA: TGTGCCAGCAGTTACAAAGTCCAGGAGACCCAGTACTTC.

The chain carries TRBV6-1 and TRBJ2-5; D is perhaps TRBD1 (6 bases). Looked up from germline, CDR1 is MNHNS and CDR2 is SASEGT. Trimming removed 6 bases from V and 4 bases from J, with 12 bases in between. The CDR3 length is 13 residues. DNA of the CDR3: TGTGCCAGCAGAGAACAGGGTGGAGAGACCCAGTACTTC. Amino acids: CASREQGGETQYF.

Remarks on this clonotype: Its ends do not fully match the called genes, so a read error is possible. This chain connects TRBV5-1 to TRBJ2-1; D uncertain. This CDR3 comprises 14 residues. Per the germline V gene, CDR1 is SGHRS and CDR2 is YFSETQ. The CDR3 protein is CASSLSWVYDEQFF. CDR3 bases: TGCGCCAGCAGCTTGTCCTGGGTCTACGATGAGCAGTTCTTC.

Only a few counts were recorded for this clonotype. The chain uses TRBV10-2 and TRBJ1-5; unclear D gene. With 3 bases removed from V and 2 bases from J, the gap between germline ends came to 5 bases. This CDR3 is 13 amino acids long. The germline gives CDR1 WSHSY, CDR2 SAAADI. In nucleotides, the CDR3 is TGCGCCAGCAGTGACCAGGGCAATCAGCCCCAGCATTTT. As protein: CASSDQGNQPQHF.

V and J are TRBV5-1 and TRBJ1-1; 8 positions agree with TRBD1. The CDR3 is 16 residues long. Trimming cost V 3 bases and J 2 bases; bases outside gene matches: 9. Looked up from germline, CDR1 is SGHRS and CDR2 is YFSETQ. The CDR3: CASSSGQAFGNTEAFF. In DNA, the CDR3 is TGCGCCAGCAGCTCGGGACAGGCGTTTGGTAACACTGAAGCTTTCTTT.

This clonotype was observed a few times. This chain uses TRBV4-2 with TRBJ2-2; 8 bases line up with TRBD2. The CDR3 runs to 16 residues. CDR1 LGHNA and CDR2 YNFKEQ come from the germline V gene. V dropped 6 bases and J dropped 6; count of bases not matched to a gene: 12. In DNA, the CDR3 is TGTGCCAGCAGTCCAAGACTAGCGCAACCTCCCGGGGAGCTGTTTTTT. Its translation is CASSPRLAQPPGELFF.

This clonotype has more than one count but fewer than ten. The chain has TRBV7-2 and TRBJ1-1; unclear D gene. CDR3 length equals 13 residues. The germline V gene has CDR1 SGHTA and CDR2 FQGNSA. The V and J ends lost 7 bases and 4 bases respectively, with 13 bases between them. The CDR3 region has the DNA TGTGCCAGCACACAGACCTATACCACTGAAGCTTTCTTT. It translates to CASTQTYTTEAFF.

Only one count was recorded for this clonotype. This chain uses TRBV12-3 or TRBV12-4 with TRBJ2-1; D unclear. CDR3 length: 14 amino acids. V dropped 3 bases and J dropped 1 base, with 7 bases sitting between them. The CDR3 DNA reads as TGTGCCAGCAGTTTCCGGGCGTCCTACAATGAGCAGTTCTTC. This codes for CASSFRASYNEQFF.